Listed here are 31 T cell receptor beta chains from one sample, sequenced in a study of blood T cell repertoires in COVID-19. Only in-frame clones appear in the TCRdb table, and some are missing; sequencing was by immunoSEQ multiplex PCR. The sample includes about 400,000 clones, about 89% seen only once; the top ten take 0.95% to 1.5%. The specimen was peripheral blood. These receptors were collected from a man aged 35 to 55 with acute or convalescent COVID-19.

The chain recombines TRBV2 with TRBJ1-2, with TRBD1 as a possible D gene (6 bases). Between the trimmed V and J ends, which lost 7 bases and 0 bases, there was a span of 12 bases. The CDR3 covers 14 residues. Germline-derived CDR1 and CDR2 are SNHLY and FYNNEI. The CDR3 here is CASIWGPTNYGYTF. The CDR3 DNA follows: TGTGCCAGCATTTGGGGGCCGACTAACTATGGCTACACCTTC.

The chain joins TRBV9 to TRBJ1-5; D not resolved. Germline V lookup: CDR1 SGDLS, CDR2 YYNGEE. This CDR3 comprises 15 residues. Deletions cut 0 bases from V and 0 bases from J, with 7 bases between. The CDR3 loop is CASSVGAFSNQPQHF. Here the CDR3 DNA reads TGTGCCAGCAGCGTAGGGGCGTTTAGCAATCAGCCCCAGCATTTT.

This clone appeared once. The genes are TRBV4-1 and TRBJ1-5; no reliable D call. CDR1 and CDR2 from the germline V gene are MGHRA and YSYEKL. The CDR3 has 15 residues. Trimming left V 6 bases short and J 6 bases short, with 18 bases between. CDR3 bases: TGCGCCAGCAGTCCTGGCAGGTCCGAGGGTCAGCCCCAGCATTTT. Its translation is CASSPGRSEGQPQHF.

The rearrangement links TRBV6-1 to TRBJ2-2; the D gene is possibly TRBD1 (5 bases). The germline V gene has CDR1 MNHNS and CDR2 SASEGT. Trimming left V 3 bases short and J 8 bases short, with 19 bases between. The length of the CDR3 is 16 residues. CDR3 loop: CASSETVRALSGELFF. The CDR3 bases are TGTGCCAGCAGTGAGACGGTCAGGGCCCTGTCTGGGGAGCTGTTTTTT.

The V and J genes are TRBV28 and TRBJ2-7, with D tentatively TRBD2 (5 bases). CDR1 and CDR2 (germline): MDHEN, SYDVKM. The CDR3 runs 14 residues. Trimming took off 8 bases at V and 5 bases at J, with 19 bases between the two ends. The CDR3 protein is CASLPGDRLNEQYF. The CDR3 DNA sequence: TGTGCCAGCCTCCCCGGGGATAGACTTAACGAGCAGTACTTC.

The CDR3 nucleotides read TGTGCCAGCAGTGTCCGGGGGAATGAAAAACTGTTTTTT. Translation: CASSVRGNEKLFF. The chain uses TRBV25-1 and TRBJ1-4, with TRBD1 as a possible D gene (5 bases). V was clipped by 4 bases and J by 5 bases, with 8 bases between them. The germline gives CDR1 MGHDK, CDR2 SYGVNS. CDR3 length: 13 residues. Complete variable domain (other parts from reference TRBV25-1 and TRBJ1-4): EADIYQTPRYLVIGTGKKITLECSQTMGHDKMYWYQQDPGMELHLIHYSYGVNSTEKGDLSSESTVSRIRTEHFPLTLESARPSHTSQYLCASSVRGNEKLFFGSGTQLSVL.

This chain uses TRBV7-2 with TRBJ2-7; the D gene is possibly TRBD1 (6 bases). The V gene's germline CDR1 is SGHTA and CDR2 FQGNSA. The CDR3 runs 15 residues. V dropped 1 base and J dropped 4 bases, with 14 bases sitting between them. The DNA for the CDR3 is TGTGCCAGCAGCTTAGGTTCAGGGACACAGTACGAGCAGTACTTC. This translates into CASSLGSGTQYEQYF.

Many counts were recorded for this clone. This chain connects TRBV7-3 to TRBJ2-7; TRBD2 agrees at 11 bases. The CDR3 totals 14 residues. Trimming cost V 5 bases and J 6 bases; bases outside gene matches: 6. Germline V gene data show CDR1 as SGHTA and CDR2 as FQGTGA. The CDR3 loop reads CASSRAGTSGEQYF. The CDR3 region has the DNA TGTGCCAGCAGCCGCGCCGGGACTAGCGGCGAGCAGTACTTC.

The gene calls are TRBV15 and TRBJ2-5; unclear D gene. Trimming took 2 bases from V and 2 from J, leaving 18 bases between them. Germline CDR1 is LNHNV and CDR2 is YYDKDF (reference sequence). The CDR3 contains 17 residues. The CDR3 region is CATSRNYISGLQETQYF. The CDR3 bases are TGTGCCACCAGCAGAAACTATATCAGTGGATTACAAGAGACCCAGTACTTC.

V and J are TRBV7-2 and TRBJ1-1; D remains unclear. The CDR3 has 15 amino acids. CDR1 is SGHTA, CDR2 FQGNSA, per germline. The V end was cut by 9 bases, the J end by 0 bases, with 17 bases between. The CDR3: CASNLEVRMNTEAFF. The CDR3 DNA reads TGTGCCAGTAATTTAGAGGTGAGAATGAACACTGAAGCTTTCTTT.

The chain recombines TRBV7-9 with TRBJ1-2; D ambiguous. V was clipped by 1 base and J by 0 bases, with 18 bases between them. CDR3 length: 18 amino acids. Germline CDR1 reads SEHNR; CDR2 reads FQNEAQ (reference sequence). The CDR3 sequence is CASSLVGAGNAPNYGYTF. Here the CDR3 DNA reads TGTGCCAGCAGCTTAGTCGGAGCGGGGAACGCCCCTAACTATGGCTACACCTTC.

The chain links TRBV28 to TRBJ2-2, with D possibly matching TRBD1 (6 bases). Germline lookup yields CDR1 MDHEN and CDR2 SYDVKM. CDR3 length: 14 residues. The V end was cut by 9 bases, the J end by 3 bases, with 14 bases between. The CDR3 protein is CASKDRSYTGELFF. In DNA form, the CDR3 reads TGTGCCAGTAAGGACAGATCCTACACCGGGGAGCTGTTTTTT. The full variable domain, rest sourced from reference TRBV28 and TRBJ2-2, is DVKVTQSSRYLVKRTGEKVFLECVQDMDHENMFWYRQDPGLGLRLIYFSYDVKMKEKGDIPEGYSVSREKKERFSLILESASTNQTSMYLCASKDRSYTGELFFGEGSRLTVL.

The chain links TRBV5-4 to TRBJ1-2; weak D call: TRBD1 (6 bases). V dropped 4 bases and J dropped 0 bases, with 13 bases sitting between them. Germline V gives CDR1 SGHNT, CDR2 YYREEE (reference sequence). This CDR3 is built from 15 residues. The CDR3 loop reads CASSEGDQANYGYTF. CDR3 in DNA: TGTGCCAGCAGCGAGGGGGACCAAGCTAACTATGGCTACACCTTC. The full variable domain, its missing parts supplied by reference TRBV5-4 and TRBJ1-2, is ETGVTQSPTHLIKTRGQQVTLRCSSQSGHNTVSWYQQALGQGPQFIFQYYREEENGRGNFPPRFSGLQFPNYSSELNVNALELDDSALYLCASSEGDQANYGYTFGSGTRLTVV.

This clone was seen only a few times. The genes are TRBV13 and TRBJ1-1; D gene uncertain. The CDR3 sequence is 14 residues long. Germline CDR1 and CDR2: PRHDT and FYEKMQ (reference sequence). The V end was cut by 4 bases, the J end by 4 bases, with 13 bases between. The chain's CDR3 is CASSYQGRSTEAFF. The CDR3 region has the DNA TGTGCCAGCAGCTACCAAGGGAGGAGCACTGAAGCTTTCTTT. The full variable domain, its missing parts supplied by reference TRBV13 and TRBJ1-1, is AAGVIQSPRHLIKEKRETATLKCYPIPRHDTVYWYQQGPGQDPQFLISFYEKMQSDKGSIPDRFSAQQFSDYHSELNMSSLELGDSALYFCASSYQGRSTEAFFGQGTRLTVV.

The rearrangement links TRBV21-1 to TRBJ1-2; no DNA check was done on the table's D call, TRBD1. TRBV21-1 counts as a pseudogene. CDR3 length equals 16 residues. The CDR3 loop reads CASSIIPGQADYGYTF. CDR3 coding DNA: TGTGCCAGCAGCATAATCCCGGGACAGGCGGACTATGGCTACACCTTC.

The chain combines TRBV30 with TRBJ2-7, with D perhaps matching TRBD1 (6 bases). V dropped 3 bases and J dropped 5 bases, with 17 bases sitting between them. Germline values: CDR1 GTSNPN, CDR2 SVGIG (reference sequence). CDR3 length: 14 residues. The CDR3 DNA reads TGTGCCTGGAGGACGGGCAGGGGTCGGGACGAGCAGTACTTC. Residues: CAWRTGRGRDEQYF.

The chain uses TRBV28 and TRBJ1-6; possible D gene TRBD1, 5 bases. In germline, CDR1 is MDHEN, CDR2 SYDVKM. Deletions cut 1 base from V and 0 bases from J, with 13 bases between. CDR3 length: 18 residues. DNA of the CDR3: TGTGCCAGCAGTTTATTGGGGCGTCGAAGCTCCTATAATTCACCCCTCCACTTT. It encodes CASSLLGRRSSYNSPLHF.

CDR3 sequence: CASNPRTGLTYEQYF. CDR3 coding DNA: TGTGCCAGCAATCCACGGACAGGGCTAACCTACGAGCAGTACTTC. The genes are TRBV6-5 and TRBJ2-7, with 8 bases aligning to TRBD1. Germline values: CDR1 MNHEY, CDR2 SVGAGI. The V gene end was trimmed by 7 bases and the J gene end by 2 bases; junction bases not matched to a gene: 10. The CDR3 contains 15 residues.

The rearrangement joins TRBV4-1 to TRBJ2-1; maybe TRBD2 (6 bases). Trimming cost V 7 bases and J 0 bases, with 13 bases left between them. CDR3 length: 15 residues. Germline values: CDR1 MGHRA, CDR2 YSYEKL. The CDR3 nucleotides read TGCGCCAGCATCCCCTCCGGGAGCTCCTACAATGAGCAGTTCTTC. This gives the protein CASIPSGSSYNEQFF.

The CDR3 DNA sequence: TGTGCCAGCAGTTCTCAGGTTTACCCTGGAAACACCATATATTTT. Protein product: CASSSQVYPGNTIYF. This chain links TRBV6-1 with TRBJ1-3; no firm D call. V dropped 5 bases and J dropped 2 bases, with 13 bases sitting between them. The germline V gene encodes CDR1 MNHNS and CDR2 SASEGT. The CDR3 is 15 amino acids.

The rearrangement joins TRBV6-4 to TRBJ2-1; the D gene is possibly TRBD2 (6 bases). CDR1 is MRHNA, CDR2 SNTAGT, per germline. Trimming pared 1 base from V and 9 bases from J, leaving 7 bases between. The CDR3 is made up of 12 amino acids. The CDR3 spells CASSDYSGEQFF. The CDR3 nucleotides read TGTGCCAGCAGTGACTATAGCGGTGAGCAGTTCTTC.

V is TRBV30 and J is TRBJ1-5; D gene unclear. V was trimmed by 5 bases and J by 4 bases, leaving 9 bases between them. The V gene's germline CDR1 is GTSNPN and CDR2 SVGIG (reference sequence). The CDR3 consists of 12 residues. As DNA, the CDR3 is TGTGCCTGGGGGCAGGAAAATCAGCCCCAGCATTTT. Translating gives CAWGQENQPQHF.

The gene calls are TRBV10-3 and TRBJ2-2; TRBD2 aligns across 9 bases. This CDR3 has 16 residues. Per germline, CDR1 ENHRY and CDR2 SYGVKD. Unmatched junction bases numbered 3, after V lost 3 bases and J lost 1 base. The CDR3 coding sequence is TGTGCCATCAGTGATCGTAGCGGGGGGAACACCGGGGAGCTGTTTTTT. It yields the protein CAISDRSGGNTGELFF.

This clone was observed once. V usage is TRBV5-5 and J usage is TRBJ1-1; the D is unclear. Germline-derived CDR1 and CDR2 are SGHKS and YYEKEE (reference sequence). The CDR3 contains 13 residues. The V and J ends lost 1 base and 0 bases respectively, with 4 bases between them. The CDR3: CASSLRVNTEAFF. The CDR3 DNA reads as TGTGCCAGCAGCTTGCGGGTGAACACTGAAGCTTTCTTT.

The chain employs TRBV19 and TRBJ1-1, with 7 bases identical to TRBD1. Per germline, CDR1 LNHDA and CDR2 SQIVND (reference sequence). The CDR3 runs 15 residues. Trimming at V came to 8 bases and at J to 1 base, leaving 10 bases not matched to a gene. The CDR3 protein is CASGNRGGRNTEAFF. As DNA, the CDR3 is TGTGCCAGTGGAAACAGGGGAGGTCGGAACACTGAAGCTTTCTTT.

J is TRBJ2-5 and V is TRBV7-8; TRBD2 is a possible D gene (6 bases). Per germline, CDR1 SGHVS and CDR2 FQNEAQ. This CDR3 contains 15 residues. V was clipped by 6 bases and J by 0 bases, with 14 bases between them. The CDR3 spells CASSPDYLNQETQYF. The CDR3 DNA sequence: TGTGCCAGCAGTCCGGACTACCTAAACCAAGAGACCCAGTACTTC.

This chain links TRBV15 with TRBJ1-6; no firm D call. Germline V gives CDR1 LNHNV, CDR2 YYDKDF (reference sequence). This CDR3 comprises 16 residues. The V end was cut by 0 bases, the J end by 3 bases, with 9 bases between. The CDR3 loop reads CATSREAPHYNSPLHF. The CDR3 DNA is TGTGCCACCAGCAGAGAGGCACCCCACTATAATTCACCCCTCCACTTT. Drawing the rest from reference TRBV15 and TRBJ1-6, the complete variable domain is DAMVIQNPRYQVTQFGKPVTLSCSQTLNHNVMYWYQQKSSQAPKLLFHYYDKDFNNEADTPDNFQSRRPNTSFCFLDIRSPGLGDTAMYLCATSREAPHYNSPLHFGNGTRLTVT.

This clone was counted once. This chain joins TRBV7-9 and TRBJ2-1; TRBD2 might be the D (5 bases). Looked up from germline, CDR1 is SEHNR and CDR2 is FQNEAQ (reference sequence). The CDR3 is 12 amino acids. V was cut by 4 bases and J by 6 bases, with 7 bases left in between. CDR3 sequence: CASSWTGNEQFF. Written as DNA, the CDR3 is TGTGCCAGCAGCTGGACTGGCAATGAGCAGTTCTTC.

J is TRBJ1-5 and V is TRBV27; 7 bases fit TRBD1. After removal of 3 bases from V and 6 bases from J, the junction contained 5 bases not matched to a gene. The CDR3 has 14 residues. Germline V CDR1 and CDR2: MNHEY, SMNVEV (reference sequence). CDR3 nucleotide sequence: TGTGCCAGCAGTTTCGGGCAGGGGGTTCAGCCCCAGCATTTT. Its protein is CASSFGQGVQPQHF.

This chain links TRBV10-3 with TRBJ1-1; tentative D call: TRBD1 (5 bases). Germline CDR1 ENHRY, CDR2 SYGVKD. CDR3 length: 12 amino acids. V lost 5 bases and J lost 5, with 9 bases in between. For the CDR3, the DNA is TGTGCCATCAGTTTCAGGGAAACTGAAGCTTTCTTT. Protein sequence: CAISFRETEAFF.

The V call is TRBV4-2, the J call TRBJ2-2, with D perhaps matching TRBD1 (5 bases). Germline CDR1 is LGHNA and CDR2 is YNFKEQ. The CDR3 length is 17 residues. V lost 1 base and J 0 bases, leaving 12 bases between the germline ends. Here the CDR3 DNA reads TGTGCCAGCAGCCAAGCAGGGCGAACCGCGAACACCGGGGAGCTGTTTTTT. Its protein product is CASSQAGRTANTGELFF.